Reported below is one T cell receptor (beta chain). This clone was picked up one time. The antigen it binds to is not known. No much larger clone is present one base from it, and per-base qualities are unavailable. The time point tag for this specimen amounts to: baseline pretreatment blood. In light of the paper, this sample's treatment or condition label describes: 15 Gy SBRT to primary tumor, nephrectomy 4 weeks later. To follow tumor-enriched clonotypes, serial peripheral blood was collected from radiation-treated patients at baseline and at 2 weeks and 4 weeks after SBRT. Every patient's renal cell carcinoma showed clear cell pathology. Genomic DNA for TCR sequencing was prepared using the QIAamp DNA Blood Mini Kit (Qiagen). Samples were included in the analyses only if all quality control checks were passed. V gives up 3 bases and J gives up 0 bases, and the segment between their germline ends measures 8 bases. Reading from cysteine to phenylalanine, the CDR3 counts 15 amino acids. The sequence is cut down to CDR3 DNA, 45 bases in frame from base 1. CDR1 ENHRY and CDR2 SYGVKD are derived from the germline V gene.

TCR beta libraries were generated from genomic DNA with the immunoSEQ kit, following the manufacturer's recommendations. To prepare the libraries, a first multiplex PCR with proprietary primers was run, followed by a second PCR that added unique barcodes, and a bead cleanup was done after each round. A kit-provided positive control reaction and a negative control reaction were included in every sample batch. The final libraries underwent checking on an Agilent 4200 TapeStation D1000 ScreenTape, volumetric pooling, and quantification by qPCR. Sequencing was performed on an Illumina NextSeq500 using a MidOutput 150-cycle cartridge, with 156 Read1 cycles, 15 Index1 cycles, and the kit custom primers. The pooled library was loaded at 0.8 to 1 pM, with a roughly 21% PhiX control spiked in. Under the source paper's analysis protocol: Vendor-processed data were analyzed in R, with a clonotype defined as all T cells sharing the same CDR3 nucleotide sequence. In the clone abundance analyses, frequencies were normalized to the 10,000 most abundant clones in each sample. Before analysis, public T cell clones were removed, and these numbered fewer than six per sample on average. Tumor-enriched clonotypes and baseline blood-enriched clonotypes were defined as those with an abundance difference of at least 32-fold between compartments. A beta-binomial differential abundance model was used to identify clonotypes that expanded or contracted between blood time points. Tumor-blood repertoire similarity was measured with the Baroni-Urbani and Buser coefficient, and groups were compared using two-tailed Wilcoxon tests in R. Held by TCRdb, this immuneACCESS table contains in-frame sequences only and omits some clones. Under half of the omission traces to an unresolved V gene where checked; the cause of the rest is unknown. V and J calls and clone size are those listed in that table; D and trimming were worked out from the DNA. The sample table shows 95,000 or so clones, and 75% to 90% are seen once. The top ten clones comprise almost 8% of the sample.

The record originates from a study of radiation and T cells in renal cell carcinoma (dated by TCRdb to the early 2020s). Looking at the study overall: Samples were obtained from a clinical trial, in which 15 Gy stereotactic body radiation therapy was delivered to primary renal cell carcinomas and nephrectomy was performed 4 weeks later. In the approximately 53 samples combined, 4,016,671 unique CDR3 nucleotide sequences were found, encoding 3,000,000 or so unique CDR3 amino acid sequences. TCR beta sequencing covered some 55 samples in total, comprising some 25 tumors and about 27 peripheral blood samples. What the study reported, not specific to this receptor: The single-armed trial design could not address effects of radiation dose or scheduling on the TCR repertoire. In blood, the top tumor clonotypes increased from baseline to 2 weeks after radiation and then shrank by 4 weeks, which suggests a temporary expansion of tumor-resident clones. Because pretreatment tumor biopsies were not available, the study could not determine whether clonotypes were already present within the tumor at baseline. Dynamics of the blood repertoire were not tracked past 4 weeks after treatment.

This clonotype was sampled from a man in his fifties with renal cell carcinoma. Sequenced material: blood, taken from a patient whose treatment included radiotherapy and nephrectomy. The chain is made from TRBV10-3 and TRBJ2-2, with the D segment identity uncertain. The DNA reads TGTGCCATCAGTGAAATTCCTGCGAACACCGGGGAGCTGTTTTTT. The translation is CAISEIPANTGELFF.